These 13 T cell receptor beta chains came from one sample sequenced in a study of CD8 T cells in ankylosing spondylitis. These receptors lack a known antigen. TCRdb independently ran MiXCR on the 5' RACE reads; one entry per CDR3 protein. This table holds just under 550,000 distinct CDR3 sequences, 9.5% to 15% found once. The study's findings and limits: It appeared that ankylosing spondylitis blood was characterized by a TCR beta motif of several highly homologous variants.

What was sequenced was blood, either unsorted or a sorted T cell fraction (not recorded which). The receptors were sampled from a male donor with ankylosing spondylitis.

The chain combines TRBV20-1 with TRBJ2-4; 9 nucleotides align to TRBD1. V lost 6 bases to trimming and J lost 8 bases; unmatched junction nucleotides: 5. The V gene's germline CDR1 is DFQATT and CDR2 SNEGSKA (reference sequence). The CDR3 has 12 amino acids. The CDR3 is CSAGTGSDIQYF. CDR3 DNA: TGCAGTGCGGGGACAGGGAGTGACATTCAGTACTTC.

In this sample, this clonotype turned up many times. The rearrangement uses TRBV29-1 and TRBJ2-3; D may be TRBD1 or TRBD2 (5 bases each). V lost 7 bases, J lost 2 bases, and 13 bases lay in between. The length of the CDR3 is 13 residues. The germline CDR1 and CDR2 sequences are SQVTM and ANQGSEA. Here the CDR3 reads CSALPGPTDTQYF. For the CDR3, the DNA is TGCAGCGCCTTACCGGGACCCACAGATACGCAGTATTTT.

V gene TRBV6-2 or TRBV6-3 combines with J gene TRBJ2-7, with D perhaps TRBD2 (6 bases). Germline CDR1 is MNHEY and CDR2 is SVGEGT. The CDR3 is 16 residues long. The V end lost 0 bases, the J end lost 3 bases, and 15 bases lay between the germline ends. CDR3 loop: CASSYSSGLPIYEQYV. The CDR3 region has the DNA TGTGCCAGCAGTTACTCATCGGGACTGCCAATCTACGAGCAGTACGTC.

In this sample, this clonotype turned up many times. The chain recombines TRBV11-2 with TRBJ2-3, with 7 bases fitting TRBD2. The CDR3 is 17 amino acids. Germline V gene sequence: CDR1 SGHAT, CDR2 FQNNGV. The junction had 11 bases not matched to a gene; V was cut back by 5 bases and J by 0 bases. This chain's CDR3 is CASSRIGGSVSTDTQYF. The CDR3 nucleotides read TGTGCCAGCAGCCGAATCGGGGGGTCGGTGAGCACAGATACGCAGTATTTT.

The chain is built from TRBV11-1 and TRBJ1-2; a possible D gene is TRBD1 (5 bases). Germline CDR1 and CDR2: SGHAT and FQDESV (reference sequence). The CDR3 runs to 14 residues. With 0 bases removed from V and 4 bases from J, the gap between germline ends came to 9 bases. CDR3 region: CASSLAGAPYGYTF. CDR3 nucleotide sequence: TGTGCCAGCAGCTTAGCAGGGGCGCCCTATGGCTACACCTTC. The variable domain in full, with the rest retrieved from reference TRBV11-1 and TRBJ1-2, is EAEVAQSPRYKITEKSQAVAFWCDPISGHATLYWYRQILGQGPELLVQFQDESVVDDSQLPKDRFSAERLKGVDSTLKIQPAELGDSAMYLCASSLAGAPYGYTFGSGTRLTVV.

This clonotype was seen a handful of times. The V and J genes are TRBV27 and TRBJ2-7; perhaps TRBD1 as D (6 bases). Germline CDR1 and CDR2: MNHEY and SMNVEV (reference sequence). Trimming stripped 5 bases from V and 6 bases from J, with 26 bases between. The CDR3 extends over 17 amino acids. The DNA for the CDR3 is TGTGCCAGCAGTCCCCGGATGATGACAGGTATCTCTTCCGAGCAGTACTTC. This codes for CASSPRMMTGISSEQYF.

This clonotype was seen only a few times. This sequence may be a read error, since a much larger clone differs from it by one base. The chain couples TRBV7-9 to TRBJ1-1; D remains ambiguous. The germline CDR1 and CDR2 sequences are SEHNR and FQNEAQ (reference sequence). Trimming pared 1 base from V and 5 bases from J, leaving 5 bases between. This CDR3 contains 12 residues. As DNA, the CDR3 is TGTGCCAGCAGCTTAGTGGAGACTGAAGCTTTCTTT. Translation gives CASSLVETEAFF.

CDR3 in amino acids: CASSLRTGIYGYTF. The CDR3 DNA follows: TGTGCCAGCAGCTTGCGGACAGGGATCTATGGCTACACCTTC. The rearrangement links TRBV11-3 to TRBJ1-2; 8 positions match TRBD1. This CDR3 region has 14 residues. CDR1 SGHNT and CDR2 YENEEA come from the germline V gene. Unmatched junction bases numbered 4, after V lost 3 bases and J lost 4 bases.

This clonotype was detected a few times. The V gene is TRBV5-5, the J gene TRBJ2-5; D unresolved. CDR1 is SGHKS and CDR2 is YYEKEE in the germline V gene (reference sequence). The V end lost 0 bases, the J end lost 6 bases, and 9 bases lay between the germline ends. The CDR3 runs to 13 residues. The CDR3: CASSLEAKQTQYF. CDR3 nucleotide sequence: TGTGCCAGCAGCTTGGAAGCGAAACAGACCCAGTACTTC.

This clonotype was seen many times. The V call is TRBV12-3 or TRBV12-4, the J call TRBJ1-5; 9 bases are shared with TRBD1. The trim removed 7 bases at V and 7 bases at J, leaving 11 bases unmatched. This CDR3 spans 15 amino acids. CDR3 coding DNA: TGTGCCAGCACCTCGGGACAGGGTAGGGGGCAGCCCCAGCATTTT. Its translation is CASTSGQGRGQPQHF.

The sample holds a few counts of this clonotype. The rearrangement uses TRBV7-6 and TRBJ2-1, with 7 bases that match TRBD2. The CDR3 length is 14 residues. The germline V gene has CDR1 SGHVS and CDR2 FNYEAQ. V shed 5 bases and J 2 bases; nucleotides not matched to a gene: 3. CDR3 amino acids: CASSIGTTYNEQFF. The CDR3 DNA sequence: TGTGCCAGCAGCATTGGGACTACCTACAATGAGCAGTTCTTC.

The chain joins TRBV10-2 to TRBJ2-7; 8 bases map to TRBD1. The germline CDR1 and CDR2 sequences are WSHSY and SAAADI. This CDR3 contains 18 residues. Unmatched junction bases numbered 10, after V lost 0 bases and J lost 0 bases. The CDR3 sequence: CASSESGGGTGFSYEQYF. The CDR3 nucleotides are TGCGCCAGCAGTGAGTCGGGGGGCGGGACAGGCTTCTCCTACGAGCAGTACTTC.

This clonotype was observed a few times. CDR3 coding DNA: TGTGCCAGCAGCTTAGATTCCAGCTCAGGGGATGAGCAGTTCTTC. It specifies CASSLDSSSGDEQFF. The genes are TRBV7-2 and TRBJ2-1; possibly TRBD1 for D (6 bases). V was shortened by 1 base and J by 8 bases, with 15 bases between the two germline ends. The CDR3 has 15 amino acids. The germline gives CDR1 SGHTA, CDR2 FQGNSA. The full variable domain, rest sourced from reference TRBV7-2 and TRBJ2-1, is GAGVSQSPSNKVTEKGKDVELRCDPISGHTALYWYRQSLGQGLEFLIYFQGNSAPDKSGLPSDRFSAERTGGSVSTLTIQRTQQEDSAVYLCASSLDSSSGDEQFFGPGTRLTVL.